The 8 T cell receptor beta chains below were found in one sample sequenced in a study of blood T cell repertoires in COVID-19. Here immunoSEQ multiplex PCR was the method, and the copy in TCRdb shows in-frame clones only, minus some. The sample has some 140,000 clones, around 82% seen once. Sequenced sample: peripheral blood. The receptors come from a man aged 55-75 years with COVID-19, enrolled during active disease.

V usage is TRBV18 and J usage is TRBJ2-3; 10 positions match TRBD2. Germline CDR1 is KGHSH and CDR2 is LQKENI. The CDR3 is 15 residues long. V was clipped by 3 bases and J by 6 bases; unmatched bases: 6. The CDR3 loop reads CASSPLAGVSDTQYF. The CDR3 DNA is TGTGCCAGCTCACCGCTAGCGGGGGTTTCGGATACGCAGTATTTT. The variable domain in full, completed from reference TRBV18 and TRBJ2-3, reads NAGVMQNPRHLVRRRGQEARLRCSPMKGHSHVYWYRQLPEEGLKFMVYLQKENIIDESGMPKERFSAEFPKEGPSILRIQQVVRGDSAAYFCASSPLAGVSDTQYFGPGTRLTVL.

V gene TRBV6-4 combines with J gene TRBJ2-5, with TRBD1 matching 11 bases. The germline V gene has CDR1 MRHNA and CDR2 SNTAGT. The J segment lost 5 bases and the V segment lost 6 bases, leaving 2 bases of the junction unmatched. CDR3 length: 13 residues. The CDR3 DNA reads as TGTGCCAGCAGCAGGGACAGGGGGGAGACCCAGTACTTC. Translated, it gives CASSRDRGETQYF.

The V and J genes are TRBV6-1 and TRBJ2-6; 8 bases line up with TRBD2. This CDR3 is 18 amino acids long. In germline, CDR1 is MNHNS, CDR2 SASEGT. Unmatched junction bases numbered 9, after V lost 3 bases and J lost 2 bases. The CDR3 coding sequence is TGTGCCAGCAGTGATTTAGCGGGACTCAGGACTGGGGCCAACGTCCTGACTTTC. It translates to CASSDLAGLRTGANVLTF.

The rearrangement uses TRBV7-3 and TRBJ1-1; the match to TRBD1 covers 8 bases. CDR3 length: 14 amino acids. The germline V gene encodes CDR1 SGHTA and CDR2 FQGTGA. Trimming at V came to 2 bases and at J to 2 bases, leaving 1 base not matched to a gene. In DNA, the CDR3 is TGTGCCAGCAGCTTAGGACAGGGCAACACTGAAGCTTTCTTT. Encoded protein: CASSLGQGNTEAFF.

This chain links TRBV4-3 with TRBJ1-2, with a possible D match to TRBD1 (6 bases). CDR1 is LGHNA, CDR2 YSLEER, per germline. The CDR3 is 13 residues long. Trimming took 2 bases from V and 5 from J, leaving 9 bases between them. The CDR3 loop is CASSQTGLYGYTF. For the CDR3, the DNA is TGCGCCAGCAGCCAAACAGGGTTGTATGGCTACACCTTC.

This chain joins TRBV7-9 and TRBJ2-2; maybe TRBD1 (5 bases). The V gene lost 1 base and the J gene lost 7 bases, with 13 bases spanning the gap. Germline V gene lookup returns CDR1 SEHNR and CDR2 FQNEAQ (reference sequence). CDR3 length: 15 residues. The CDR3 protein is CASSLGQSLGGELFF. The CDR3 bases are TGTGCCAGCAGCTTAGGACAGTCGCTAGGCGGGGAGCTGTTTTTT.

DNA of the CDR3: TGTGCCAGCAGTGGGGGACAGGGAGCTTATGAGCCCCAGCATTTT. Protein: CASSGGQGAYEPQHF. The gene calls are TRBV27 and TRBJ1-5, with 9 positions matching TRBD1. The CDR3 has 15 amino acids. Germline V lookup: CDR1 MNHEY, CDR2 SMNVEV (reference sequence). Trimming at V came to 5 bases and at J to 8 bases, leaving 10 bases not matched to a gene.

The CDR3 sequence: CAWSRAGGFSSTDTQYF. CDR3 DNA: TGTGCCTGGAGTAGAGCGGGAGGGTTTTCTAGCACAGATACGCAGTATTTT. V usage is TRBV30 and J usage is TRBJ2-3; 10 nucleotides match TRBD2. V lost 2 bases, J lost 0 bases, and 8 bases stayed unmatched. The CDR3 covers 17 residues. Germline-derived CDR1 and CDR2 are GTSNPN and SVGIG (reference sequence).